A single T cell receptor beta chain is shown here with its context. Peripheral blood came from all dose cohorts at three timepoints. Produced via immunoSEQ multiplex PCR; TCRdb's table is partial and in-frame only. The data contain 78,000 or so clones, approximately 84% of them seen just once; the ten biggest clones take up around a sixth. The data are from a study of OX40 agonist ivuxolimab in advanced cancers. From germline, CDR1 is LNHDA and CDR2 SQIVND (reference sequence). V shed 8 bases, J shed 4 bases, and the junction held 10 bases outside the gene matches. The CDR3 contains 14 residues. This sequence was found in an adult with an advanced solid tumor such as melanoma, head and neck, liver or kidney cancer. This chain joins TRBV19 and TRBJ2-7, with 8 bases that match TRBD2. Sequencing used CD4+ or CD8+ T cells sorted from blood, obtained in a trial of the OX40 agonist ivuxolimab. The CDR3 DNA reads TGTGCCAGTGCGAGTGCGGGGGGAAGTTACGAGCAGTACTTC. Its protein is CASASAGGSYEQYF.